A selection of T cell receptor beta chains follows, all from one sample in a study of OX40 agonist ivuxolimab in advanced cancers. Data came from immunoSEQ multiplex PCR; TCRdb stores just in-frame clones and leaves some out. The profile shows over 65,000 clones, almost 85% of them singletons. Specimen: CD4+ or CD8+ T cells sorted from blood, collected in a trial of the OX40 agonist ivuxolimab. All receptors derive from an adult with an advanced solid tumor such as melanoma, head and neck, liver or kidney cancer. The CDR3 runs from the conserved cysteine through the conserved F or W. Each record gives: CDR3 length, D gene, J gene, clone size, V gene, CDR3 DNA, CDR3 protein. A D gene is named only where the DNA matches it firmly. The size entry is marked missing in some rows and otherwise reads once, few, many or a size class.

CDR3 length: 13; D gene: -; J gene: TRBJ2-7; clone size: -; V gene: TRBV19; CDR3 DNA: TGTGCCAGTGCGGGACACTTATCCTACGAGCAGTACTTC; CDR3 protein: CASAGHLSYEQYF
CDR3 length: 15; D gene: TRBD1; J gene: TRBJ2-7; clone size: -; V gene: TRBV28; CDR3 DNA: TGTGCCAGCAGTTTATTCGGGACAGGGTCGGACGAGCAGTACTTC; CDR3 protein: CASSLFGTGSDEQYF
CDR3 length: 15; D gene: TRBD2; J gene: TRBJ2-1; clone size: -; V gene: TRBV10-3; CDR3 DNA: TGTGCCATCAGAGCCGGGACTAGCGGGAGAAGTGAGCAGTTCTTC; CDR3 protein: CAIRAGTSGRSEQFF
CDR3 length: 16; D gene: -; J gene: TRBJ2-1; clone size: -; V gene: TRBV19; CDR3 DNA: TGTGCCAGTAGTATAACAGAATTATTCTCCTACAATGAGCAGTTCTTC; CDR3 protein: CASSITELFSYNEQFF
CDR3 length: 12; D gene: -; J gene: TRBJ2-3; clone size: -; V gene: TRBV14; CDR3 DNA: TGTGCCAGCAGCCAAGAACAAGATACGCAGTATTTT; CDR3 protein: CASSQEQDTQYF
CDR3 length: 15; D gene: -; J gene: TRBJ2-3; clone size: -; V gene: TRBV18; CDR3 DNA: TGTGCCAGCTCACCAACTAACAACTACCCAGATACGCAGTATTTT; CDR3 protein: CASSPTNNYPDTQYF
CDR3 length: 14; D gene: -; J gene: TRBJ2-4; clone size: few; V gene: TRBV5-6; CDR3 DNA: TGTGCCAGCAGCTTGGCCCCCCCGCCAAACATTCAGTACTTC; CDR3 protein: CASSLAPPPNIQYF
CDR3 length: 13; D gene: -; J gene: TRBJ2-3; clone size: -; V gene: TRBV6-5; CDR3 DNA: TGTGCCACCCGACAGGTTAGCACAGATACGCAGTATTTT; CDR3 protein: CATRQVSTDTQYF
CDR3 length: 15; D gene: -; J gene: TRBJ2-2; clone size: -; V gene: TRBV9; CDR3 DNA: TGTGCCAGCAGCGTAGGGACAGTCAGCACCGGGGAGCTGTTTTTT; CDR3 protein: CASSVGTVSTGELFF
CDR3 length: 14; D gene: TRBD2; J gene: TRBJ2-7; clone size: -; V gene: TRBV19; CDR3 DNA: TGTGCCAGTAGTAGCGGGAGAACTGTCGACGAGCAGTACTTC; CDR3 protein: CASSSGRTVDEQYF